What follows are 10 T cell receptor beta chains derived from one specimen sequenced in a study of T cell repertoires in cytomegalovirus infection. MiXCR, run by TCRdb on the reads, gives a single entry per CDR3 protein. This sample yields 200,000 to 300,000 distinct CDR3 sequences, of which roughly 13% are seen a single time; 8.8% belongs to the top ten. The sequencing sample was made of PBMCs. These receptor sequences come from a human donor in good health (CMV status not recorded). Some clones in this sample may be carry-over from other donors' samples.

At least ten counts were recorded for this clonotype. This chain links TRBV29-1 with TRBJ1-1; D remains unclear. Trimming pared 6 bases from V and 8 bases from J, leaving 10 bases between. CDR3 length: 10 amino acids. CDR1 and CDR2 (germline): SQVTM, ANQGSEA. CDR3 nucleotides: TGCAGCGTCGCGACGGGGGAAGCTTTCTTT. Encoded protein: CSVATGEAFF.

This clonotype was counted many times. The chain recombines TRBV25-1 with TRBJ1-2; D perhaps matches TRBD1 (5 bases). The germline gives CDR1 MGHDK, CDR2 SYGVNS. The CDR3 consists of 12 residues. Trimming removed 3 bases at V and 4 bases at J, with 6 bases between. The CDR3 DNA follows: TGTGCCAGCAGTGAGGGGGGCTATGGCTACACCTTC. It translates to CASSEGGYGYTF.

The chain recombines TRBV14 with TRBJ1-1; D remains ambiguous. The V gene lost 0 bases and the J gene lost 10 bases, with 15 bases spanning the gap. The CDR3 totals 14 residues. The germline CDR1 and CDR2 sequences are SGHDN and FVKESK. CDR3 loop: CASSQDAIRARAFF. DNA of the CDR3: TGTGCCAGCAGCCAAGATGCCATTAGGGCTAGAGCTTTCTTT.

The sample holds a few counts of this clonotype. The chain uses TRBV28 and TRBJ2-1, with TRBD2 matching 13 bases. Germline CDR1 MDHEN, CDR2 SYDVKM. With V trimmed by 10 bases and J by 3 bases, 9 bases remained unmatched. This CDR3 contains 16 residues. The CDR3 protein is CATSGTSGKNYNEQFF. DNA of the CDR3: TGTGCCACCTCAGGGACTAGCGGGAAAAACTACAATGAGCAGTTCTTC.

The chain couples TRBV28 to TRBJ2-1; D unresolved. Germline CDR1 reads MDHEN; CDR2 reads SYDVKM. This CDR3 has 14 amino acids. The V and J ends lost 1 base and 4 bases respectively, with 8 bases between them. The CDR3 nucleotides read TGTGCCAGCAGTTTATCTGCCCCTTACAATGAGCAGTTCTTC. It codes for CASSLSAPYNEQFF.

In its sample, this clonotype was seen many times. This sequence joins TRBV7-9 and TRBJ2-1; 10 bases map to TRBD2. The J segment lost 2 bases and the V segment lost 5 bases, leaving 6 bases of the junction unmatched. The CDR3 totals 16 residues. Germline lookup yields CDR1 SEHNR and CDR2 FQNEAQ (reference sequence). The CDR3 spells CASSPTLAGTYNEQFF. The CDR3 bases are TGTGCCAGCAGCCCAACACTAGCGGGGACCTACAATGAGCAGTTCTTC.

This clonotype was detected only a few times. The V and J genes are TRBV19 and TRBJ1-5; possible D gene TRBD1, 5 bases. V gave up 3 bases and J gave up 0 bases, with 15 bases separating them. Germline CDR1 reads LNHDA; CDR2 reads SQIVND (reference sequence). The CDR3 runs 17 residues. The CDR3 sequence: CASSIGGAAISNQPQHF. CDR3 DNA sequence: TGTGCCAGTAGTATTGGCGGGGCTGCCATTAGCAATCAGCCCCAGCATTTT.

The sample holds many counts of this clonotype. The rearrangement uses TRBV4-3 and TRBJ1-1; 10 bases match TRBD1. This CDR3 is built from 15 residues. Trimming at V came to 2 bases and at J to 4 bases, leaving 4 bases not matched to a gene. The germline V gene encodes CDR1 LGHNA and CDR2 YSLEER. Here the CDR3 reads CASSQSGTGATEAFF. The CDR3 DNA follows: TGCGCCAGCAGCCAATCCGGGACAGGGGCCACTGAAGCTTTCTTT.

Many counts were recorded for this clonotype. This chain connects TRBV7-6 to TRBJ1-2; weak D call: TRBD1 (5 bases). Per germline, CDR1 SGHVS and CDR2 FNYEAQ. The CDR3 covers 17 residues. V was trimmed by 1 base and J by 3 bases, leaving 18 bases between them. The CDR3 DNA reads TGTGCCAGCAGCTTAGTGGGCCCGGGGGAGCCAGACTATGGCTACACCTTC. Encoded protein: CASSLVGPGEPDYGYTF.

The gene calls are TRBV6-5 and TRBJ1-1; unclear D gene. V was pared by 4 bases and J by 4 bases, with 13 bases between. CDR3 length equals 14 residues. Germline V gene sequence: CDR1 MNHEY, CDR2 SVGAGI. In DNA, the CDR3 is TGTGCCAGCAGTTTAGGGATCCGGAGCACTGAAGCTTTCTTT. Translation: CASSLGIRSTEAFF.